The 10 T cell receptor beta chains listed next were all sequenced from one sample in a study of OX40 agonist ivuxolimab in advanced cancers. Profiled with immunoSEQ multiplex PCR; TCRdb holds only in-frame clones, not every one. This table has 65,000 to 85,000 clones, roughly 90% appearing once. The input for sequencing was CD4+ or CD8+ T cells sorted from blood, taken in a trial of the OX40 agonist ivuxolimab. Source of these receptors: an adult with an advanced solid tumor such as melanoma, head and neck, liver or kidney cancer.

The CDR3 DNA sequence: TGTGCCAGCAGCGTAGGGGACAGGGGGAAAACTGAAGCTTTCTTT. It yields the protein CASSVGDRGKTEAFF. The chain links TRBV9 to TRBJ1-1; 11 bases fit TRBD1. The V and J ends lost 0 bases and 5 bases, in that order; junction bases with no gene match: 3. The CDR3 sequence is 15 residues long. The germline V gene has CDR1 SGDLS and CDR2 YYNGEE.

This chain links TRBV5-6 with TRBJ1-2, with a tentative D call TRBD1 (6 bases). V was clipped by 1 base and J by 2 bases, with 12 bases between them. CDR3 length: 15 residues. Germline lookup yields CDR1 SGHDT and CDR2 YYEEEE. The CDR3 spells CASSLTVTGNYGYTF. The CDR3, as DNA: TGTGCCAGCAGCTTGACGGTAACAGGGAACTATGGCTACACCTTC.

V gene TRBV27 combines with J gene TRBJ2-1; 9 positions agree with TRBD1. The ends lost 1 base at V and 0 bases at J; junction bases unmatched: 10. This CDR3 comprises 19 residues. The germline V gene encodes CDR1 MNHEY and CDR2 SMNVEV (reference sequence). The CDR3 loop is CASSLWGQGLGGSYNEQFF. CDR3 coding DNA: TGTGCCAGCAGTTTATGGGGACAGGGCTTGGGGGGCTCCTACAATGAGCAGTTCTTC.

The CDR3 coding sequence is TGTGCCAGCAGCTTGCGAGGGGGCTATGGCTACACCTTC. It is translated as CASSLRGGYGYTF. The chain joins TRBV5-5 to TRBJ1-2; weak D call: TRBD1 (6 bases). Germline V gene sequence: CDR1 SGHKS, CDR2 YYEKEE (reference sequence). With 1 base removed from V and 4 bases from J, the gap between germline ends came to 8 bases. The CDR3 loop spans 13 amino acids. Full variable domain (remainder filled in from reference TRBV5-5 and TRBJ1-2): DAGVTQSPTHLIKTRGQQVTLRCSPISGHKSVSWYQQVLGQGPQFIFQYYEKEERGRGNFPDRFSARQFPNYSSELNVNALLLGDSALYLCASSLRGGYGYTFGSGTRLTVV.

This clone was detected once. The DNA for the CDR3 is TGTGCCACCAGCTCCTGGACAGGTCCGAAGGAGACCCAGTACTTC. As protein: CATSSWTGPKETQYF. This rearrangement joins TRBV15 to TRBJ2-5; TRBD1 agrees at 7 bases. V was clipped by 5 bases and J by 5 bases; unmatched bases: 11. The CDR3 is 15 residues long. Germline CDR1 and CDR2: LNHNV and YYDKDF (reference sequence).

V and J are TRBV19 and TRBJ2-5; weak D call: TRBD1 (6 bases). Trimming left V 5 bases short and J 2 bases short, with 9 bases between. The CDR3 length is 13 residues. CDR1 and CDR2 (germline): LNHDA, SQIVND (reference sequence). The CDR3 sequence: CASSLRGQETQYF. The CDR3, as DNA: TGTGCCAGTAGTTTGAGGGGGCAAGAGACCCAGTACTTC.

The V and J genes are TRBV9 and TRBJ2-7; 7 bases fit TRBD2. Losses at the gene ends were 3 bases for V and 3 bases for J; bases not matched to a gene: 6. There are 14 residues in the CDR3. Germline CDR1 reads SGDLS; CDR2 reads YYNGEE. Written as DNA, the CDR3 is TGTGCCAGCAGCGCCGGCGGGGGTCTCTACGAGCAGTACTTC. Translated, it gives CASSAGGGLYEQYF.

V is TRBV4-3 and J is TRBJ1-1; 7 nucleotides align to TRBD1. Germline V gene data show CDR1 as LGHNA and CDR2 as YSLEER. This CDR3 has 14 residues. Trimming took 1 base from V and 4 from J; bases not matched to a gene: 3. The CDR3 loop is CASSQVAGGTEAFF. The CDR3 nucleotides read TGCGCCAGCAGCCAAGTTGCAGGGGGCACTGAAGCTTTCTTT.

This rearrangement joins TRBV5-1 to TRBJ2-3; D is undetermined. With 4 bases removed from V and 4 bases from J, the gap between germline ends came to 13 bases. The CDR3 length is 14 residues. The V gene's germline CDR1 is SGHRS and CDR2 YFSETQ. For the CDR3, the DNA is TGCGCCAGCAGCCTACTGACTGGGGCAGATACGCAGTATTTT. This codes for CASSLLTGADTQYF.

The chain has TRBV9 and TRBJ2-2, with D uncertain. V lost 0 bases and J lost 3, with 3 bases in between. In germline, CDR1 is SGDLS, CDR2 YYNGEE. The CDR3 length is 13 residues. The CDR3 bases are TGTGCCAGCAGCGTAGGGGACACCGGGGAGCTGTTTTTT. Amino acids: CASSVGDTGELFF.